These T cell receptor beta chains were read from a single sample in a study of technical replicates of blood from several donors. Libraries were prepared by immunoSEQ multiplex PCR; TCRdb keeps only in-frame clonotypes and omits some of them. Of tens of thousands of clones detected, approximately 90% appear once; the ten largest clones hold more than 0.25%. The sample was T cells isolated from PBMCs. Source of these receptors: a human donor in good health. The CDR3 runs from the conserved cysteine through the conserved F or W. The order of the fields is D gene, J gene, V gene, clone size, CDR3 protein, CDR3 DNA. D genes are given only for firm matches. Size tells how often a clone was seen (once, few, many) or the class of an expanded clone, and some rows leave it out.

NA	TRBJ2-1	TRBV6-4	NA	CASRLEGSNEQFF	TGTGCCAGCCGCCTGGAGGGATCCAATGAGCAGTTCTTC
TRBD1	TRBJ1-2	TRBV29-1	NA	CSFWTGDGYTF	TGCAGCTTTTGGACAGGGGATGGCTACACCTTC
NA	TRBJ2-2	TRBV5-6	once	CASTDGWSRNTGELFF	TGTGCCAGCACCGACGGGTGGAGCCGGAACACCGGGGAGCTGTTTTTT
NA	TRBJ1-1	TRBV4-1	NA	CASSQDSVGLNTEAFF	TGCGCCAGCAGCCAAGATAGTGTAGGACTTAACACTGAAGCTTTCTTT
NA	TRBJ2-5	TRBV2	NA	CASGGQQETQYF	TGTGCCAGCGGCGGACAGCAAGAGACCCAGTACTTC
NA	TRBJ1-5	TRBV15	NA	CATSRDRGNQPQHF	TGTGCCACCAGCAGAGATCGGGGGAATCAGCCCCAGCATTTT
NA	TRBJ1-2	TRBV9	NA	CASSAEIERGHSYGYTF	TGTGCCAGCAGCGCCGAAATTGAAAGGGGACACAGCTATGGCTACACCTTC
NA	TRBJ1-2	TRBV5-1	once	CASSSVGHTTPRDGYTF	TGCGCCAGCAGCTCCGTCGGACACACTACCCCACGGGATGGCTACACCTTC
NA	TRBJ1-1	TRBV5-4	NA	CASSYDRSEAFF	TGTGCCAGCAGCTATGACAGGAGTGAAGCTTTCTTT
TRBD2	TRBJ2-1	TRBV4-2	NA	CASSQARLAGDREQFF	TGTGCCAGCAGCCAAGCGAGGCTAGCGGGGGATCGTGAGCAGTTCTTC
TRBD1	TRBJ2-6	TRBV19	NA	CASSIGYRSPLDRGESGANVLTF	TGTGCCAGTAGTATAGGGTACCGGTCTCCCCTAGACAGGGGGGAATCTGGGGCCAACGTCCTGACTTTC
NA	TRBJ1-5	TRBV2	NA	CASSNGREGNQPQHF	TGTGCCAGCAGCAACGGCAGGGAGGGCAATCAGCCCCAGCATTTT
NA	TRBJ2-2	TRBV5-1	NA	CASSFLGGPNTGELFF	TGCGCCAGCAGCTTCCTTGGGGGCCCTAACACCGGGGAGCTGTTTTTT
NA	TRBJ1-1	TRBV20-1	NA	CSAQQGGEAFF	TGCAGTGCTCAACAGGGCGGTGAAGCTTTCTTT
TRBD1	TRBJ1-5	TRBV28	NA	CASSRQGVVQPQHF	TGTGCCAGCAGCCGACAGGGGGTGGTTCAGCCCCAGCATTTT
NA	TRBJ1-1	TRBV30	NA	CAWSVYRSEAFF	TGTGCCTGGAGTGTATACAGGAGTGAAGCTTTCTTT
TRBD1	TRBJ2-5	TRBV13	NA	CASSLSGGETQYF	TGTGCCAGCAGCTTATCAGGGGGAGAGACCCAGTACTTC
NA	TRBJ2-1	TRBV5-1	NA	CASSPGSSYNEQFF	TGCGCCAGCAGTCCGGGGAGCTCCTACAATGAGCAGTTCTTC
NA	TRBJ2-5	TRBV5-1	NA	CASSKNGETQYF	TGCGCCAGCAGTAAGAACGGAGAGACCCAGTACTTC
TRBD1	TRBJ2-7	TRBV10-3	NA	CAINPGTGGHEQYF	TGTGCCATCAACCCCGGGACAGGGGGGCACGAGCAGTACTTC
NA	TRBJ1-5	TRBV9	NA	CASSVSGATQPQHF	TGTGCCAGCAGCGTTTCAGGGGCAACCCAGCCCCAGCATTTT
NA	TRBJ1-1	TRBV7-6	NA	CASSLTADTEAFF	TGTGCCAGCAGCTTAACAGCGGACACTGAAGCTTTCTTT
NA	TRBJ1-1	TRBV28	NA	CASSYGVNTEAFF	TGTGCCAGCAGCTACGGGGTAAACACTGAAGCTTTCTTT
NA	TRBJ2-7	TRBV30	NA	CAWSLTSYEQYF	TGTGCCTGGAGCCTCACTTCCTACGAGCAGTACTTC
NA	TRBJ2-7	TRBV18	NA	CASSPTGQAYEQYF	TGTGCCAGCTCACCAACAGGGCAGGCCTACGAGCAGTACTTC
NA	TRBJ1-1	TRBV10-3	NA	CAIRQDDNTEAFF	TGTGCCATCAGACAGGACGATAACACTGAAGCTTTCTTT
NA	TRBJ2-7	TRBV2	NA	CASTSSHSYEQYF	TGTGCCAGCACTAGTAGCCACTCCTACGAGCAGTACTTC
TRBD1	TRBJ1-2	TRBV5-6	NA	CASSLAGQGATNYGYTF	TGTGCCAGCAGCTTGGCGGGACAGGGGGCAACTAACTATGGCTACACCTTC
NA	TRBJ2-2	TRBV4-1	NA	CASSQRGTSNTGELFF	TGCGCCAGCAGCCAACGGGGGACTTCTAACACCGGGGAGCTGTTTTTT
TRBD1	TRBJ1-2	TRBV27	NA	CASGPYRGIYGYTF	TGTGCCAGCGGCCCGTACAGGGGGATATATGGCTACACCTTC
TRBD1	TRBJ1-3	TRBV5-1	NA	CASSSRQGPSGNTIYF	TGCGCCAGCAGCTCCCGACAGGGGCCCTCTGGAAACACCATATATTTT
NA	TRBJ2-7	TRBV10-3	NA	CAIGDRNYEQYF	TGTGCCATCGGTGACAGAAACTACGAGCAGTACTTC
NA	TRBJ1-2	TRBV27	NA	CASSSGDSHYGYTF	TGTGCCAGCAGTTCGGGGGATTCGCACTATGGCTACACCTTC
TRBD2	TRBJ2-3	TRBV14	NA	CASSPRTSEFTDTQYF	TGTGCCAGCAGCCCCCGGACTAGCGAGTTCACAGATACGCAGTATTTT